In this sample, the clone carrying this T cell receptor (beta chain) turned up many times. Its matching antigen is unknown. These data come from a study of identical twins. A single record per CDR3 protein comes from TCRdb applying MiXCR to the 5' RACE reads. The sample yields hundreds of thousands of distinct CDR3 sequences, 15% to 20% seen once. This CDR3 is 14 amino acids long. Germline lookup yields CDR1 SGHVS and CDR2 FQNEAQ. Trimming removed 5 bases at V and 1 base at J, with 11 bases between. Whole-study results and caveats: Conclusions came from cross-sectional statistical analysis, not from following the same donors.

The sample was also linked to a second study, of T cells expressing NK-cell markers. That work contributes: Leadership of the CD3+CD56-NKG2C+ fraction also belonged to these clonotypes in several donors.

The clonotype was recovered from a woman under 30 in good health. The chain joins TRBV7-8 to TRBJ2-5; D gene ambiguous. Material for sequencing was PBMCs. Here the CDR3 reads CASSPIRIQETQYF. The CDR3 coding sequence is TGTGCCAGCAGCCCCATCAGGATCCAAGAGACCCAGTACTTC.